Here is one TCR beta chain with its context. Across about 22 US areas, participants ranged in age from about 18 to 100 years. In the original workflow: Counts of nucleated cells, estimated from reference gene primer amplification, were obtained. Assay used: immunoSEQ multiplex PCR; TCRdb lists only in-frame clones, some missing. V, J and clone size are those of that table, while D and trimming were read from the DNA. The sample records over 200,000 clones, approximately 86% being singletons. This specimen comes from a study of blood T cell repertoires in COVID-19. Study overall: PBMCs, B-cell-depleted T cells, or T cells were the source of the cDNA or gDNA that made up the material.

The sequence derives from a young woman who had been exposed to COVID-19. Specimen: PBMCs or T cells enriched from blood (not recorded which).

The chain's CDR3 is CASSLAGDRSDTQYF. CDR3 bases: TGTGCCAGCAGCTTAGCAGGGGATAGATCAGATACGCAGTATTTT. The chain uses TRBV7-6 and TRBJ2-3; weak D call: TRBD1 (5 bases). The CDR3 runs to 15 residues. Trimming pared 0 bases from V and 4 bases from J, leaving 11 bases between. Germline loops: CDR1 SGHVS, CDR2 FNYEAQ.